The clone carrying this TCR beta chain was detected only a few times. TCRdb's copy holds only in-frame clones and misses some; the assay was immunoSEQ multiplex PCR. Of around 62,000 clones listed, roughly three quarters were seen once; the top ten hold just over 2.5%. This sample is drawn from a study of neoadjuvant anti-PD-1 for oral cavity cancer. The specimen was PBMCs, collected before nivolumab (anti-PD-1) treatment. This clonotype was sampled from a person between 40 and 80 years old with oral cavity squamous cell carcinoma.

CDR3 DNA: TGCGCCAGCAGCTTGAATGGCGAGCCCGGAGGTGAAGCTTTCTTT. Translated: CASSLNGEPGGEAFF. The rearrangement links TRBV5-1 to TRBJ1-1; D not certain. Germline V CDR1 and CDR2: SGHRS, YFSETQ. This CDR3 has 15 amino acids. V lost 1 base and J lost 7, with 17 bases in between.